Reported below is one T cell receptor beta chain. The clone's antigen remains unknown. It has no much larger one-base neighbor in the sample; base qualities were not kept. The data are from a study of T cell clones after liver transplantation (dated by TCRdb to about 2019). With regard to the full study: Samples were obtained from ITN030ST, a randomized trial in which withdrawal of immunosuppression was attempted within 2 years of liver transplantation. Donor-reactive T cell clones were identified using TCRbeta sequencing after a pre-transplant mixed lymphocyte reaction and were then followed in post-transplant blood. As an antigen-independent comparator for donor-reactive sequences, third party-reactive TCRbeta sequences were also identified from pre-transplant MLRs. Three of the eight recipients were HCV-positive; the others were transplanted for non-autoimmune, non-viral indications. Until randomization at 12-24 months post-transplant, subjects were given standard immunosuppression, with no induction therapy. To count as tolerant, a recipient had to stay completely off immunosuppression for at least one year without liver enzymes climbing beyond twice the upper limit of normal. Blood samples were collected pre-transplant, pre-randomization before withdrawal, and post-randomization after either complete withdrawal or failed withdrawal. The studied cohort comprised 8 liver transplant recipients, 3 classified as tolerant and 5 as non-tolerant.

CDR1 and CDR2, looked up from the germline V gene, are KGHSH and LQKENI. The CDR3 has 15 amino acids, counting the end cysteine and phenylalanine. Only the CDR3 DNA is retained, 45 bases long and in frame from the first base. Trimmed from V: 6 bases; trimmed from J: 5 bases; junction bases lacking a gene match: 6. High-throughput TCRbeta CDR3 sequencing of frozen genomic DNA was performed by immunoSEQ, including PCR amplification, mapping, bias correction and internal controls. Under the source paper's analysis protocol: Only productive rearrangements were retained, with each unique TCRbeta sequence defined by its CDR3 nucleotide sequence together with its V and J gene. Donor-reactive sequences required at least 5-fold expansion in CFSE-low cells versus unstimulated pre-transplant cells and at least 0.01% frequency. To ensure at least 90% detection power, minimum frequency thresholds were set for each subject based on that subject's lowest-template unstimulated sample. Jensen-Shannon divergence between the top 1000 TCRbeta sequences after and before transplant was used to measure repertoire turnover. Two-sided Fisher's exact tests were used to test for changes in the detection of donor-reactive sequences. TCRdb limited this immuneACCESS table to in-frame rearrangements with V and J called. A share of clones is missing; checked studies link under half to unresolved V genes, and the rest is unexplained. The DNA was the basis for D and trimming; V, J and clone size are from that table. This sample lists tens of thousands of clones; 70% to 80% were detected once. Approximately 16% of the sample goes to the ten largest clones.

The sample's time point label is to be understood as: pre-transplant. Unstimulated PBMCs, after thawing, were stained for CD3, CD4 and CD8 and then FACS-sorted into CD3+CD4+ and CD3+CD8+ populations. Each of the 8 studied subjects was randomized to immunosuppression withdrawal. Genomic DNA was isolated with the Qiagen DNeasy Blood and Tissue Kit. Results the study describes overall, beyond this receptor: Without allograft tissue specimens, donor-reactive T cells may have migrated into the graft rather than being deleted. When repertoire turnover was taken into account, detection of donor-reactive sequences was significantly reduced in 7 of 8 subjects for CD4 and in 8 of 8 subjects for CD8. A significant post-transplant decrease in circulating donor-reactive CD4 TCRbeta sequences was observed in 5 of 8 subjects, irrespective of tolerance or HCV status. In a couple of subjects, low numbers of available donor cells limited the measurable donor-reactive repertoire. Donor-reactive sequences decreased more than third party-reactive sequences, which suggests partial antigen-specific deletion that was not related to withdrawal success. Because of small, heterogeneous patient numbers and non-standardized post-transplant time points, the conclusions were only preliminary.

This sequence originates from a human donor who received a liver transplant. The input for sequencing was CD4+ T cells from blood, taken before liver transplant. The chain joins TRBV18 to TRBJ2-1; 11 nucleotides in the junction match TRBD1. The CDR3 region has the sequence CASSPGQGANNEQFF. The sequence in DNA is TGTGCCAGCTCCCCTGGACAGGGGGCCAACAATGAGCAGTTCTTC.